Sequencing of this TCR beta chain was carried out in a study of spatial heterogeneity in lung cancer. MiXCR was run by TCRdb on the 5' RACE reads, yielding one entry per CDR3 protein. The data contain under 150,000 distinct CDR3 sequences, 9.5% to 15% of them singletons. Trimming stripped 1 base from V and 5 bases from J, with 8 bases between. The CDR3 is made up of 13 amino acids. The table lists this clonotype with a count of one. Time point here: blood at routine non-recurrence follow-up after resection. No cells were sorted before sequencing. The whole RNA sequenced was extracted from tumor, nontumor lung or frozen PBMC.

J is TRBJ1-2 and V is TRBV12-3 or TRBV12-4; D gene uncertain. This TCR was recovered from a male donor with early-stage non-small cell lung cancer. The sequencing here drew on PBMCs, taken at follow-up. The CDR3 here is CASSLGGGYGYTF. CDR3 sequence (DNA): TGTGCCAGCAGTTTAGGAGGCGGGTATGGCTACACCTTC.